This T cell receptor beta chain was recovered during a study of tumor-infiltrating lymphocytes in primary liver carcinoma (dated by TCRdb to about 2017). Background for the entire study: Of the five patients, three men and two women aged 30 to 69 years, four had hepatocellular carcinoma and one had combined HCC and intrahepatic cholangiocarcinoma. The tumors of the five patients were staged as T1-T3 N0M0, with maximum diameters ranging from roughly 4 to 11 cm. Roughly 3.5 to 7.5 million productive TCRbeta reads were obtained per sample, and no significant difference in read depth was found between tissue types. The study combined TCRbeta repertoire sequencing, expression microarrays and whole-exome sequencing across five regions of each liver tumor, with adjacent normal tissue and blood. A total of about 35 specimens from 5 patients, comprising some 25 tumor regions, 5 adjacent noncancerous liver tissues and 5 peripheral blood samples, were covered by TCRbeta repertoire sequencing. High reproducibility was observed for the technical replicate repertoires, with mean shared-clone rates roughly 0.89 and correlation coefficients above 0.95. Study-wide conclusions, independent of this receptor: Bulk unsorted samples precluded comparing CD4+ and CD8+ T cell repertoires. Only five or six patients were included in the study, and the authors note that the findings should be validated in a larger study. Compared with blood, tumors had a significantly larger share of the repertoire taken up by the top 250 clones (p = 0.039). Repertoire overlap was found to be higher between tumor regions (mean around 36%) than between tumor-adjacent (roughly 17%) or tumor-blood (14%) pairs, consistent with antigen-driven expansion. Only the TCR beta chain was sequenced, so true repertoire diversity is likely underestimated because unpaired alpha chains were not captured.

Including cysteine and phenylalanine, the CDR3 has 13 amino acids. Only the CDR3 portion is preserved as DNA: 39 bases, with reading frame beginning at the first base. The germline V gene provides CDR1 SQVTM and CDR2 ANQGSEA. Points on this clonotype: Its recognized antigen is unknown. Its ends do not fully match the called genes, so a read error is possible.

Without any cell sorting, total RNA and DNA were extracted together from around 20-30 mg of bulk tissue using the AllPrep DNA/RNA mini kit. Four to six patients with histopathologically diagnosed primary liver carcinoma underwent surgical resection in China between November 2015 and March 2016. Patients had chronic HBV infection and were treatment-naive at sampling. Each fresh piece of tumor and adjacent tissue was cut in two, with one half stored in RNAlater at -80 degrees C and the other half sent for histology. TCRbeta-specific cDNA was reverse-transcribed from approximately 460 ng total RNA using a constant-region primer and ProtoScript II reverse transcriptase. Three nested multiplex PCR rounds, following a slightly modified ARM-PCR procedure, were used to build the TCRbeta libraries. Each of the first two PCR rounds ran for around 10 cycles using multiplex TRBV1-TRBV30 forward primers together with a Cbeta reverse primer. Sample barcodes and Illumina adapters were added in a final 25-cycle PCR using Deep VentR polymerase. Before sequencing, amplicons of 200-500 bp were purified from gel using a QIAquick gel extraction kit. An Illumina HiSeq 2500 was used to sequence the TCRbeta amplicons with 250-bp paired-end reads. On the study's bioinformatics: Trimmomatic v0.33 was used to quality-trim the reads, and FLASH v1.2.11 was used to merge paired reads so that full CDR3 sequences could be recovered. V, D and J germline segments were assigned to the rearranged TCRbeta sequences using MiGEC v1.2.1b. Clonotype statistics, along with Shannon-Wiener diversity indices, were calculated using VDJtools v1.0.0. To cut down on sampling bias, every analysis after diversity analysis relied on just the 250 most abundant clonotypes from each sample. TCRdb reprocessing: public reads trimmed at Q25 with fastp, clones called with MiXCR, in-frame beta chains kept. Here each entry gathers all rows of one CDR3 protein and keeps the most common genes and DNA. The V and J calls here are based on TCRdb, not the publication. This sample lists roughly 120,000 distinct CDR3 sequences; less than 75% were detected once. Over 7.5% of the sample is in the top ten clones.

This sequence originates from a woman in her fifties or sixties with primary liver carcinoma and hepatitis B virus infection. The chain joins TRBV29-1 to TRBJ2-1; the best D guess is TRBD1, with 5 bases matching. The specimen was tumor-adjacent normal liver tissue. CDR3 loop: CSIELGVGNEQFF. The nucleotides read TGCAGCATTGAATTAGGGGTGGGCAATGAGCAGTTCTTC.